Described below is a single T cell receptor (beta chain) sequence and its context. Its antigen has not been determined. Base qualities are not at hand, and no much larger clone is one base apart. The entry originates in a study of shared clonotypes between healthy human individuals (dated by TCRdb to about 2020). Background on the whole study: Three men and a couple of women, aged 18 to 49 years, made up the cohort. Leukapheresis yielded between about 0.94 and 10 billion PBMCs per donor. To estimate repertoire size and how much clonotypes are shared between individuals, the study performed deep sequencing of blood TCR repertoires from roughly five healthy adults. For each donor, three plates each were used for CD4 naive and CD4 memory, two plates were used for CD8 naive, and one plate was used for CD8 memory. To increase sequencing depth and limit assay-specific biases, different laboratories used diverse techniques to prepare libraries and sequence TCR repertoires.

What the work shows at the level of the full study, not this receptor alone: Based on pairwise subsampling, the degree of clonotype sharing among donors was expected to be affected by sequencing depth. Larger estimated clonotype richness was generally found for naive subsets than for memory subsets. The genetic and exposure-history diversity represented was limited by the small number of donors. Even with the large sequencing depth, rarefaction of the sorted-subset datasets indicated that sequencing was incomplete. Across four donors, around 5% of naive CD4, roughly 3.8% of naive CD8, around 2.1% of memory CD4, and 0.3% to 0.45% of memory CD8 clonotypes were shared. Sampling was limited to blood, and TCR repertoires in tissue likely differ from TCR repertoires in blood. Clonotypes shared by all four sorted-subset donors showed higher generation probabilities than non-shared clonotypes.

Using the deep immunoSEQ assay, TCR CDR3 regions were amplified from genomic DNA by multiplex PCR. Extracted genomic DNA from each cell subset was distributed evenly across all wells of several immunoSEQ 96-well plates, and each plate was treated as a replicate. For sorted subsets, each replicate PCR was loaded with roughly 0.2 ug genomic DNA, equivalent to about 33,000 T cell genomes. The purified libraries were quantified using a Qubit 3.0 fluorometer, sized with a Bioanalyzer 2100, and then quantified again using the KAPA Library Quantification kit. Each immunoSEQ 96-well plate was sequenced on its own single-read 150-cycle Illumina NextSeq 550 flow cell. On the authors' methods: Because the immunoSEQ output included only junctional sequences and no quality scores, the filtering could not be the same as the filtering used for full-length reads. Sequences were annotated with PyIR, a Python wrapper for IgBLAST v1.9, and V/J genes and CDR3 were assigned using IMGT germline references. Reads were filtered out if the reads had weak V/J assignments (E-value above 1e-6), no CDR3, stop codons, out-of-frame junctions, or ambiguous translated residues. V3J clonotypes were defined as sequences sharing the same inferred V gene, J gene, and CDR3 amino acid sequence. Percentage overlap between repertoires was computed as shared unique clonotypes divided by the size of the smaller repertoire. RTK rarefaction, the Chao1 estimator, and Recon v2.1 estimates of unobserved clonotypes were used to assess repertoire richness. Generation probabilities were computed with OLGA for all TCRbeta clonotypes obtained by the gDNA method from several donors. TCRdb mirrors the immuneACCESS table, restricted to in-frame sequences. Some clones are absent from its copies; in checked studies, under half trace to an unresolved V gene, and the reason for the others is unknown. For V, J and clone size, that table is used; D and trimming come from the DNA. The sample yields more than 2,000,000 clones; 90% to 95% were counted once. The ten largest clonotypes hold about 0.13% of the sample.

Trimmed from V: 0 bases; trimmed from J: 8 bases; junction bases lacking a gene match: 2. The CDR3, cysteine through phenylalanine, is 13 amino acids long. The entry retains the CDR3 DNA only, 39 bases that are in frame from base 1. CDR1 MNHNS and CDR2 SASEGT were looked up in the germline V gene. Healthy HIV-negative adults with no recently reported acute infections or vaccinations were included as donors. Only Caucasian adults living in Nashville, Tennessee, USA were represented among the donors. CD4+ T cells were enriched through magnetic negative selection, after which naive cells were positively selected on CD45RA and the remaining negative fraction served as the memory subset. Blood was collected by leukapheresis, and PBMCs were isolated by Ficoll-Histopaque density gradient centrifugation and then cryopreserved in liquid nitrogen vapor phase. Purity and quantity of every magnetically sorted T cell population were checked by analytical flow cytometry. Genomic DNA was isolated from every sorted fraction and measured by UV absorbance on a Nanodrop 2000c.

Sample: naive CD4+ T cells sorted from blood. The cell subset or site label for this specimen denotes: CD45RA+ positively selected. The chain was built from TRBV6-1 and TRBJ2-7; 9 junctional bases match TRBD2. The clonotype was recovered from a young man in good health. The DNA reads as follows: TGTGCCAGCAGTGAAGCGGCGGGAGGGAAGCAGTACTTC. This encodes CASSEAAGGKQYF.